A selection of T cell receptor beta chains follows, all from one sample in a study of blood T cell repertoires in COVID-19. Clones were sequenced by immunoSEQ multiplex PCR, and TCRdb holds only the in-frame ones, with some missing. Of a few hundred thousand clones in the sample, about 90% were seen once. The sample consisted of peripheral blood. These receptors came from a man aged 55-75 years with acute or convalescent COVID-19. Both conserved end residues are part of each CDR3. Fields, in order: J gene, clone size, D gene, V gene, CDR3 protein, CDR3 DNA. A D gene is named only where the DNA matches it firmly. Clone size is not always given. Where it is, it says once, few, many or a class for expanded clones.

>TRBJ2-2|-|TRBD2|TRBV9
CASSPHLAGVVGELFF
TGTGCCAGCAGCCCGCATCTAGCGGGAGTTGTCGGGGAGCTGTTTTTT
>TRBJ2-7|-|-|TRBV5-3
CARSLGGRGYEQYF
TGTGCCAGAAGCTTGGGGGGCAGGGGCTACGAGCAGTACTTC
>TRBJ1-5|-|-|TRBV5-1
CASSRAGDGNQPQHF
TGCGCCAGCAGCCGCGCAGGGGACGGCAATCAGCCCCAGCATTTT
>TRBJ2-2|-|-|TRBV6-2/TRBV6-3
CASSLRDTGELFF
TGTGCCAGCAGCCTACGGGACACCGGGGAGCTGTTTTTT
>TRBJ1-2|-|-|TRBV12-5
CASGLRQGYGYTF
TGTGCTAGTGGTTTGAGGCAGGGCTATGGCTACACCTTC
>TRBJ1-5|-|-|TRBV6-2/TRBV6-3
CASSYVTSGYSNQPQHF
TGTGCCAGCAGTTACGTAACCTCGGGGTATAGCAATCAGCCCCAGCATTTT
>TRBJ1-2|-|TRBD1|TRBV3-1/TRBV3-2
CASSPGTGVYGYTF
TGTGCCAGCAGCCCCGGGACAGGGGTCTATGGCTACACCTTC
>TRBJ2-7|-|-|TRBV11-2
CASSSVDEQYF
TGTGCCAGCAGCTCCGTCGACGAGCAGTACTTC
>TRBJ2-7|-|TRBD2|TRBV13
CASSSGLAVSYEQYF
TGTGCCAGCAGCTCGGGACTAGCGGTCTCCTACGAGCAGTACTTC
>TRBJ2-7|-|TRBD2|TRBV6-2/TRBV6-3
CASSPIAGANNEQYF
TGTGCCAGCAGTCCCATAGCGGGAGCTAATAACGAGCAGTACTTC
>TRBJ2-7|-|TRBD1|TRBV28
CASSRTGFNNEQYF
TGTGCCAGCAGTAGGACAGGGTTTAACAACGAGCAGTACTTC
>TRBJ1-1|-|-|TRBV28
CASSPEGSLNTEAFF
TGTGCCAGCAGCCCTGAGGGCAGTTTGAACACTGAAGCTTTCTTT
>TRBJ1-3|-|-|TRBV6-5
CASSRDWIGNTIYF
TGTGCCAGCAGTCGTGACTGGATTGGAAACACCATATATTTT
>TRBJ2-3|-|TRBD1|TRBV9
CASSETGESTQYF
TGTGCCAGCAGCGAAACAGGGGAAAGTACGCAGTATTTT
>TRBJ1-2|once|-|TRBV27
CASSLNRNYGYTF
TGTGCCAGCAGTTTAAACAGGAACTATGGCTACACCTTC
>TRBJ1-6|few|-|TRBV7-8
CASSPREGNSPLHF
TGTGCCAGCAGCCCCAGGGAGGGTAATTCACCCCTCCACTTT
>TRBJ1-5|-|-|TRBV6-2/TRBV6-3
CASSYWAYGNQPQHF
TGTGCCAGCAGTTACTGGGCTTATGGCAATCAGCCCCAGCATTTT
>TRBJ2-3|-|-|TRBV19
CASSLHLSSESRDTQYF
TGTGCCAGTAGCCTCCATCTCTCTAGCGAGAGTCGGGATACGCAGTATTTT
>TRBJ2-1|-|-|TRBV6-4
CASSTTRMVNEQFF
TGTGCCAGCAGCACTACTAGAATGGTAAATGAGCAGTTCTTC
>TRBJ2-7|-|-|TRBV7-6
CASSDDRPYEQYF
TGTGCCAGCAGCGACGACAGGCCATACGAGCAGTACTTC
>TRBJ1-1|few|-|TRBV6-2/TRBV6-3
CASSYSAGTEAFF
TGTGCCAGCAGTTACTCGGCCGGGACTGAAGCTTTCTTT
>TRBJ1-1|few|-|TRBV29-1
CSVEDGTGHTEAFF
TGCAGCGTTGAAGACGGAACAGGGCACACTGAAGCTTTCTTT
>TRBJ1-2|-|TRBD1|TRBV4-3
CASSPGTGRDGYTF
TGCGCCAGCAGCCCAGGGACAGGGAGGGATGGCTACACCTTC
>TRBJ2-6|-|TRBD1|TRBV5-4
CAVLWTGSSGANVLTF
TGTGCCGTCCTCTGGACAGGCAGCTCTGGGGCCAACGTCCTGACTTTC
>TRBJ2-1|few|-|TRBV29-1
CSVAFSAGTYNEQFF
TGCAGCGTAGCCTTTAGCGCAGGAACCTACAATGAGCAGTTCTTC
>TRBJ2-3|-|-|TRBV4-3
CASSREQGLESQYF
TGCGCCAGCAGCCGTGAACAGGGCCTTGAATCGCAGTATTTT
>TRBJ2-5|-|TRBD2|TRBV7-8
CASSPISAGGPSQETQYF
TGTGCCAGCAGCCCCATATCGGCGGGAGGGCCGAGTCAGGAGACCCAGTACTTC
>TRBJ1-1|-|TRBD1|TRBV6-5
CASRYNGQGTTEAFF
TGTGCCAGCAGATACAACGGACAGGGGACCACTGAAGCTTTCTTT
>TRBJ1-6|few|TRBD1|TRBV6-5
CASLPRGLPNSPLHF
TGTGCCAGCCTCCCCAGGGGGTTACCGAATTCACCCCTCCACTTT
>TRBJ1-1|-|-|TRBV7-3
CASSLTREGTEAFF
TGTGCCAGCAGCTTAACCAGGGAGGGGACTGAAGCTTTCTTT
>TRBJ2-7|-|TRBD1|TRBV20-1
CSASRGQYYEQYF
TGCAGTGCTAGTAGGGGACAGTACTACGAGCAGTACTTC
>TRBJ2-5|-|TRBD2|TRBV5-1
CASSSRTSGSETQYF
TGCGCCAGCAGTTCTCGGACTAGCGGGAGCGAGACCCAGTACTTC
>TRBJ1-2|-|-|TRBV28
CASSFIGQTTGGYTF
TGTGCCAGCAGTTTCATAGGACAGACAACCGGGGGCTACACCTTC
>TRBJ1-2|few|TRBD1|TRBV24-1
CATSGPGQGAYGYTF
TGTGCCACCAGTGGCCCGGGACAGGGGGCCTATGGCTACACCTTC
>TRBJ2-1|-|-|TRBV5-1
CASGPRDGYNEQFF
TGCGCCAGCGGGCCGCGGGACGGATACAATGAGCAGTTCTTC
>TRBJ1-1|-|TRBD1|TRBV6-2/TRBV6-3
CASSYRTGGTAEAFF
TGTGCCAGCAGTTACAGGACAGGGGGAACCGCTGAAGCTTTCTTT
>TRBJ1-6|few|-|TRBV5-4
CASSFEVGLNSPLHF
TGTGCCAGCAGCTTTGAGGTGGGGCTTAATTCACCCCTCCACTTT
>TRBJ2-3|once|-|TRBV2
CASSEEVSALPYF
TGTGCCAGCAGTGAAGAGGTTAGCGCCCTCCCGTATTTT
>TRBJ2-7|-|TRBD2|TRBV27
CASSPAGRTSGRTSSYEQYF
TGTGCCAGCAGTCCGGCAGGGCGGACTAGCGGGAGGACCTCCTCCTACGAGCAGTACTTC
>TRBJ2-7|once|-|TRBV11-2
CASSPVREQYF
TGTGCCAGCAGTCCAGTGAGGGAGCAGTACTTC
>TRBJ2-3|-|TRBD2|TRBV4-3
CASSQEAGLARTDTQYF
TGCGCCAGCAGCCAAGAGGCGGGACTAGCGCGCACAGATACGCAGTATTTT